The 10 T cell receptor beta chains reported below all come from one sample, sequenced in a study (dated by TCRdb to the mid-2010s). The library came from multiplex PCR. The data were produced on an Ion Torrent PGM. In the roughly 23-patient analysis, TRBV12-4/TRBJ1-2 clonotypes were amplified using adaptor-ligated barcode primers. TCRdb handled the public reads itself, with Q25 trimming in fastp and clone calling in MiXCR, and kept productive beta chains. Entries are consolidated by CDR3 protein sequence, retaining the most common genes and DNA. The sample includes 1,000 to 1,500 distinct CDR3 sequences, with less than 25% observed a single time. Together, the top ten hold about a sixth of the sample. The sample comprised naive CD4+ T cells sorted from blood. Sample cell subset or site, as interpreted from the label and publication: naive CD4+ T cells, CD4+CD45RA+CD25-. The receptors derive from a female donor with breast cancer.

The sample holds a few counts of this clonotype. A clone one base away is much larger, so this may be a read error. The rearrangement joins TRBV12-3 or TRBV12-4 to TRBJ1-2; D is unresolved. This CDR3 is built from 12 residues. Written as DNA, the CDR3 is TGTGCCAGCAGTTCGACCAAATATGGCCACACCTTC. This codes for CASSSTKYGHTF.

This clonotype was recorded only once. J is TRBJ1-2 and V is TRBV12-3 or TRBV12-4, with D unresolved. Trimming took off 4 bases at V and 7 bases at J, with 7 bases between the two ends. This CDR3 is 11 amino acids long. Here the CDR3 reads CASSSEGGYTF. CDR3 nucleotide sequence: TGTGCCAGCAGTTCCGAGGGTGGCTACACCTTC.

The chain couples TRBV12-3 or TRBV12-4 to TRBJ1-2; D remains unclear. Trimming took off 6 bases at V and 7 bases at J, with 12 bases between the two ends. The CDR3 loop spans 12 amino acids. The CDR3 is CASRRLGSGYTF. The DNA of the CDR3 is TGTGCCAGCAGGAGGTTGGGGTCTGGCTACACCTTC.

This clonotype counts as medium-sized. This sequence joins TRBV12-3 or TRBV12-4 and TRBJ1-2, with D unclear. V was shortened by 3 bases and J by 4 bases, with 12 bases between the two germline ends. The CDR3 covers 14 residues. The CDR3 sequence is CASSFLGSPYGYTF. In DNA form, the CDR3 reads TGTGCCAGCAGTTTCTTAGGCAGTCCCTATGGCTACACCTTC.

This clonotype is labeled medium-sized. The chain is built from TRBV12-3 or TRBV12-4 and TRBJ1-2; D is undetermined. CDR3 length: 15 amino acids. V was shortened by 10 bases and J by 8 bases, with 26 bases between the two germline ends. The CDR3 is CATTEQHLLNGGYTF. The CDR3 DNA reads TGTGCCACCACGGAGCAACACTTACTTAACGGAGGCTACACCTTC.

By share, this clonotype ranks as medium-sized. The chain carries TRBV12-3 or TRBV12-4 and TRBJ1-2; 8 nucleotides align to TRBD1. Trimming took 5 bases from V and 6 from J; bases not matched to a gene: 8. This CDR3 spans 14 amino acids. CDR3 DNA: TGTGCCAGCAGTCTTTACGGGACAGGCGATGGCTACACCTTC. It codes for CASSLYGTGDGYTF.

By share, this clonotype counts as medium-sized. The V call is TRBV12-3 or TRBV12-4, the J call TRBJ1-2, with TRBD1 identical over 7 bases. This CDR3 contains 14 residues. V lost 6 bases, J lost 7 bases, and 11 bases stayed unmatched. The chain's CDR3 is CASSLDRISTGYTF. The CDR3 bases are TGTGCCAGCAGCTTGGACAGGATTTCGACTGGCTACACCTTC.

In its sample, this clonotype is medium-sized (0.01 to 0.1%). This may be a read error: a much more frequent sequence differs by one nucleotide. The chain uses TRBV12-3 or TRBV12-4 and TRBJ1-2; D gene uncertain. The ends were cut back, 3 bases at V and 7 bases at J, with 12 bases in the middle. This CDR3 is 13 amino acids long. The CDR3 spells CASSFVIASGYTF. The CDR3 region has the DNA TGTGCCAGCAGTTTCGTGATCGCCAGTGGCTACACCTTC.

This clonotype counts as medium-sized. The chain couples TRBV12-3 or TRBV12-4 to TRBJ1-2; 7 nucleotides match TRBD1. CDR3 length: 13 residues. Trimming cost V 6 bases and J 4 bases; bases outside gene matches: 5. The CDR3 nucleotides read TGTGCCAGCAGACCGGGACAGTCCTATGGCTACACCTTC. Encoded protein: CASRPGQSYGYTF.

Within the sample, this clonotype is medium-sized. The gene calls are TRBV12-3 or TRBV12-4 and TRBJ1-2; D is ambiguous. This CDR3 is built from 15 residues. The V end lost 5 bases, the J end lost 4 bases, and 17 bases lay between the germline ends. The CDR3 sequence is CASSRTGSLIYGYTF. CDR3 DNA sequence: TGTGCCAGCAGTCGAACCGGCTCGCTAATCTATGGCTACACCTTC.